The 13 T cell receptor beta chains listed next were all sequenced from one sample in a study of CD8 T cells in Susac syndrome. RNA, at about 0.45 to 1 ug, was reverse transcribed with random hexamers. MiXCR, run by TCRdb on the immunoSEQ multiplex PCR reads, gives a single entry per CDR3 protein. The data hold some 120,000 distinct CDR3 sequences, with 90% to 95% observed a single time. The sample consisted of CD4+ T cells from PBMCs. These receptors were obtained from a human donor in good health.

The chain has TRBV12-3 or TRBV12-4 and TRBJ1-5; possible D gene TRBD1, 6 bases. Trimming left V 8 bases short and J 4 bases short, with 18 bases between. The length of the CDR3 is 15 residues. The CDR3 sequence is CASLNGGTTNQPQHF. The CDR3, as DNA: TGTGCCAGCCTCAACGGGGGCACCACAAATCAGCCCCAGCATTTT.

V gene TRBV29-1 combines with J gene TRBJ1-3; D gene ambiguous. CDR3 size: 13 residues. The V end was cut by 5 bases, the J end by 0 bases, with 8 bases between. The germline V gene has CDR1 SQVTM and CDR2 ANQGSEA. This CDR3 is CSVRLNSGNTIYF. As DNA, the CDR3 is TGCAGCGTTCGCCTAAACTCTGGAAACACCATATATTTT.

CDR3 nucleotides: TGCGCCAGCAGCTTACCACAGGGGGCGAACACTGAAGCTTTCTTT. It is translated as CASSLPQGANTEAFF. The gene calls are TRBV5-1 and TRBJ1-1, with 9 bases aligning to TRBD1. Germline V gene data show CDR1 as SGHRS and CDR2 as YFSETQ. The V gene end was trimmed by 2 bases and the J gene end by 1 base; junction bases not matched to a gene: 3. CDR3 length equals 15 residues.

This clonotype appeared once. The chain combines TRBV7-2 with TRBJ2-1, with 9 nucleotides matching TRBD1. CDR1 SGHTA and CDR2 FQGNSA come from the germline V gene. The CDR3 runs 15 residues. V was clipped by 2 bases and J by 7 bases; unmatched bases: 6. The chain's CDR3 is CASSLHQTGGNEQFF. The CDR3, as DNA: TGTGCCAGCAGCTTACATCAGACAGGGGGTAATGAGCAGTTCTTC.

The chain uses TRBV7-9 and TRBJ2-3; TRBD2 matches 7 bases. The V gene end was trimmed by 4 bases and the J gene end by 7 bases; junction bases not matched to a gene: 11. CDR1 and CDR2 from the germline V gene are SEHNR and FQNEAQ (reference sequence). The CDR3 spans 15 residues. In DNA form, the CDR3 reads TGTGCCAGCAGCTCCGGCGGGAGTATATTGAATACGCAGTATTTT. Its protein product is CASSSGGSILNTQYF.

This chain joins TRBV18 and TRBJ2-2; D possibly matches TRBD1 or TRBD2 (5 bases each). V lost 6 bases and J lost 2, with 13 bases in between. The length of the CDR3 is 15 residues. Germline loops: CDR1 KGHSH, CDR2 LQKENI. The CDR3 reads CASSPGTPNTGELFF. CDR3 DNA sequence: TGTGCCAGCTCGCCCGGGACGCCTAACACCGGGGAGCTGTTTTTT.

This chain connects TRBV6-5 to TRBJ2-3; D is ambiguous. The CDR3 sequence is 13 residues long. Germline lookup yields CDR1 MNHEY and CDR2 SVGAGI. Trimming pared 6 bases from V and 0 bases from J, leaving 7 bases between. CDR3 region: CASRGYSTDTQYF. In DNA form, the CDR3 reads TGTGCCAGCAGGGGCTATAGCACAGATACGCAGTATTTT.

This rearrangement joins TRBV28 to TRBJ1-4; D may be TRBD1 (6 bases). The CDR3 covers 12 residues. V dropped 3 bases and J dropped 10 bases, with 9 bases sitting between them. Per germline, CDR1 MDHEN and CDR2 SYDVKM. This CDR3 reads CASSFRGVKLFF. CDR3 bases: TGTGCCAGCAGTTTCAGGGGAGTAAAACTGTTTTTT.

The chain combines TRBV15 with TRBJ2-7; 9 positions agree with TRBD1. CDR1 LNHNV and CDR2 YYDKDF come from the germline V gene (reference sequence). The CDR3 is made up of 14 amino acids. Trimming took 3 bases from V and 9 from J; bases not matched to a gene: 9. For the CDR3, the DNA is TGTGCCACCAGCAGCCCGGGACAGGGAGTCTGGCAGTACTTC. It codes for CATSSPGQGVWQYF.

The chain employs TRBV7-2 and TRBJ2-3; 14 positions match TRBD2. The V segment lost 6 bases and the J segment 4 bases; nucleotides outside the gene matches: 3. The CDR3 covers 15 residues. The germline V gene has CDR1 SGHTA and CDR2 FQGNSA. The chain's CDR3 is CASRRLAGGPDTQYF. The CDR3 bases are TGTGCCAGCAGACGACTAGCGGGAGGGCCAGATACGCAGTATTTT.

V is TRBV30 and J is TRBJ2-3; D unclear. V lost 2 bases, J lost 4 bases, and 16 bases lay in between. The CDR3 sequence is 15 residues long. Per germline, CDR1 GTSNPN and CDR2 SVGIG (reference sequence). The CDR3 protein is CAWSLSMAPADTQYF. CDR3 sequence (DNA): TGTGCCTGGAGTCTCTCGATGGCCCCGGCAGATACGCAGTATTTT.

This chain uses TRBV9 with TRBJ2-1; 7 positions agree with TRBD2. Per germline, CDR1 SGDLS and CDR2 YYNGEE. The CDR3 spans 16 residues. V lost 4 bases, J lost 2 bases, and 9 bases stayed unmatched. Here the CDR3 DNA reads TGTGCCAGCAGCCCATCGTTTGCGGGGGCCTACAATGAGCAGTTCTTC. It yields the protein CASSPSFAGAYNEQFF.

The chain uses TRBV3-1 and TRBJ1-1; 8 nucleotides align to TRBD1. CDR3 length equals 14 residues. Germline CDR1 is LGHDT and CDR2 is YNNKEL (reference sequence). The junction had 6 bases not matched to a gene; V was cut back by 4 bases and J by 5 bases. The CDR3 bases are TGTGCCAGCAGCCCCAGGGGGCGAGGTACTGAAGCTTTCTTT. It translates to CASSPRGRGTEAFF.